This is a list of T cell receptor beta chains from one sample in a study of response to subunit inactivated influenza vaccine. TCRdb used MiXCR to reprocess the RT-PCR reads, holding one entry per CDR3 protein. The data show a few hundred thousand distinct CDR3 sequences, just over 20% seen once. The sequencing here drew on PBMCs from blood, taken approximately 20 months after vaccination. The receptor source for this set is a man in his fifties or sixties who received an inactivated influenza vaccine. The CDR3 runs from the conserved cysteine through the conserved F or W. D genes are given only for firm matches. Rows give clone size only sometimes, using once, few, many, or a class for an expanded clone.

len,abundance,j_gene,v_gene,d_gene,CDR3nt,CDR3aa
17,few,TRBJ2-5,TRBV4-1,TRBD2,TGCGCCAGCAGCCACAACCCCTCACTAGCGGGGCAAGAGACCCAGTACTTC,CASSHNPSLAGQETQYF
14,NA,TRBJ2-7,TRBV3-1,NA,TGTGCCAGCAGCCCTAGGGACCGCCACTACGAGCAGTACTTC,CASSPRDRHYEQYF
16,NA,TRBJ2-4,TRBV4-2,NA,TGTGCCAGCAGCCAAGCCCCGGATCTAGCCAAAAACATTCAGTACTTC,CASSQAPDLAKNIQYF
13,NA,TRBJ2-7,TRBV6-2/TRBV6-3,NA,TGTGCCAGCAGTTACTCAACTCCCCACGAGCAGTACTTC,CASSYSTPHEQYF
14,NA,TRBJ1-5,TRBV20-1,NA,TGCAGTGCTAGAGATTATCGGGGGAATCAGCCCCAGCATTTT,CSARDYRGNQPQHF
14,NA,TRBJ1-1,TRBV10-3,NA,TGTGCCATCAGTGAGTCGACCCCGGGGACTGAAGCTTTCTTT,CAISESTPGTEAFF
12,NA,TRBJ2-7,TRBV2,NA,TGTGCCAGCAGTGTGGGGTCCTACGAGCAGTACTTC,CASSVGSYEQYF
13,many,TRBJ1-2,TRBV12-3/TRBV12-4,NA,TGTGCCAGCAGTTTAGCGGGCCGCTATGGCTACACCTTC,CASSLAGRYGYTF
13,few,TRBJ2-2,TRBV6-2/TRBV6-3,NA,TGTGCCAGCAGTTCGGGGCCCACCGGGGAGCTGTTTTTT,CASSSGPTGELFF
18,NA,TRBJ2-2,TRBV6-5,TRBD2,TGTGCCAGCAGTTATCGGACGTGGGCTAGCGGGAACACCGGGGAGCTGTTTTTT,CASSYRTWASGNTGELFF
15,few,TRBJ1-6,TRBV5-1,TRBD1,TGCGCCAGCAGCGTAGGACAGGGACTTACTTCACCCCTCCACTTT,CASSVGQGLTSPLHF
13,few,TRBJ2-1,TRBV5-1,NA,TGCGCCAGCAGCTTGGAGGTTCTGTTTGAGCAGTTCTTC,CASSLEVLFEQFF
13,few,TRBJ1-4,TRBV12-3/TRBV12-4,NA,TGTGCCAGCAGTGGAAGGATTGGTGAAAAACTGTTTTTT,CASSGRIGEKLFF
14,NA,TRBJ1-1,TRBV2,TRBD1,TGTGCCAGCGGTAACAGGGGGAAGAACACTGAAGCTTTCTTT,CASGNRGKNTEAFF
13,many,TRBJ1-2,TRBV6-2/TRBV6-3,NA,TGTGCCAGCAGTCTTGGGTTAAACTATGGCTACACCTTC,CASSLGLNYGYTF
17,few,TRBJ1-4,TRBV25-1,NA,TGTGCCAGCAGTAGCCATAACCCCGGGATCTCAGATGGAAAACTGTTTTTT,CASSSHNPGISDGKLFF
13,few,TRBJ2-1,TRBV7-9,NA,TGTGCCAGCAGCTTAGCGGGAGGTGTTGAGCAGTTCTTC,CASSLAGGVEQFF